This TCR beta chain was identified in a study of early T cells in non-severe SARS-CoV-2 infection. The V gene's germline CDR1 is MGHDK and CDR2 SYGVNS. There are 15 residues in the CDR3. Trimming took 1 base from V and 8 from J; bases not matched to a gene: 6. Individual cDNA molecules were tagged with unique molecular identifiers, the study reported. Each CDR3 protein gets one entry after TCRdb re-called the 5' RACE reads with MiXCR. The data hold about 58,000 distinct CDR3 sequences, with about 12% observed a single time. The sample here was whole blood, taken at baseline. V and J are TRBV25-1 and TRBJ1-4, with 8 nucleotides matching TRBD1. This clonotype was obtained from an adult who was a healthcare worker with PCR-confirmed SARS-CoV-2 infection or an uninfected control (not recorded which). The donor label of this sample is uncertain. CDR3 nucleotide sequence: TGTGCCAGCAGTGAATTACAGGGGGAAGGAGAAAAACTGTTTTTT. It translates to CASSELQGEGEKLFF.